The sequence of this T cell receptor (beta chain) was determined in a study of OX40 agonist ivuxolimab in advanced cancers. Whole-study context: Partial responses were seen in three patients, one with hepatocellular carcinoma and two with cutaneous melanoma.

General study findings and limits: The study did not work out the antigen specificity of the expanded peripheral T cells.

There are 18 residues in the CDR3. V lost 1 base to trimming and J lost 2 bases, with 18 bases between them. CDR1 and CDR2 (germline): SGHTA, FQGNSA. With respect to this clone: What it binds is not known.

Assay used: immunoSEQ multiplex PCR; TCRdb lists only in-frame clones, some missing. The table has around 60,000 clones, approximately 80% seen once. Peripheral blood came from all dose cohorts at three timepoints. The chain uses TRBV7-2 and TRBJ1-3, with D tentatively TRBD1 (6 bases). Specimen: CD4+ or CD8+ T cells sorted from blood, collected in a trial of the OX40 agonist ivuxolimab. The TCR originated in an adult with an advanced solid tumor such as melanoma, head and neck, liver or kidney cancer. The CDR3 spells CASSLVPRGGTAGNTIYF. Written as DNA, the CDR3 is TGTGCCAGCAGCTTAGTGCCACGGGGGGGCACGGCTGGAAACACCATATATTTT.